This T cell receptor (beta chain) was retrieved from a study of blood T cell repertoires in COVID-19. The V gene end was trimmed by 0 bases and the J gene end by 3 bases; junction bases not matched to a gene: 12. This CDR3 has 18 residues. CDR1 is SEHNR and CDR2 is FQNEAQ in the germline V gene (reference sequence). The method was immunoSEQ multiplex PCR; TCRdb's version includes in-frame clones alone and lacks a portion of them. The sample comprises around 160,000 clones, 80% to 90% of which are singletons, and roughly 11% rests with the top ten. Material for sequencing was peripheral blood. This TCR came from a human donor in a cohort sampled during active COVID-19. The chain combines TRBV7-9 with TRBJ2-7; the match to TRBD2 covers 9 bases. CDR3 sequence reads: CASSLAKAGGIGDYEQYF. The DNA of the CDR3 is TGTGCCAGCAGCTTAGCGAAGGCGGGAGGGATAGGTGACTACGAGCAGTACTTC.